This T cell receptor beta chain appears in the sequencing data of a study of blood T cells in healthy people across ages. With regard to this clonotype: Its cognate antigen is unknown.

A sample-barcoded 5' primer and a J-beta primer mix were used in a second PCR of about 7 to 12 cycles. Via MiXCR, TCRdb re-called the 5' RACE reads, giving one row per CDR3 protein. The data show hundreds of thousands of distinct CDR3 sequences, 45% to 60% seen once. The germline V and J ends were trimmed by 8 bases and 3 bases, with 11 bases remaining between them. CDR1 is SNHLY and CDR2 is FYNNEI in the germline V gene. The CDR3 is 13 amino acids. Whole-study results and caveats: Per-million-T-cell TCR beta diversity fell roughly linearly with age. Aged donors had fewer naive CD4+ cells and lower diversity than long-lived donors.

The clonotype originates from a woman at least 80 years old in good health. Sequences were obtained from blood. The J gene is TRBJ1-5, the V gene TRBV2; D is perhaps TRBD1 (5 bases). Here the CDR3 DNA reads TGTGCCAGCCTCGACAGCCCCAATCAGCCCCAGCATTTT. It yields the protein CASLDSPNQPQHF. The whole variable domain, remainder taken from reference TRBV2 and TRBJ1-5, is EPEVTQTPSHQVTQMGQEVILRCVPISNHLYFYWYRQILGQKVEFLVSFYNNEISEKSEIFDDQFSVERPDGSNFTLKIRSTKLEDSAMYFCASLDSPNQPQHFGDGTRLSIL.